The T cell receptor beta chain under discussion was sequenced for a study of cytomegalovirus exposure and HLA in healthy donors. Trimming shortened V by 0 bases and J by 8 bases, and 15 bases separated the two germline ends. The CDR3 is 15 amino acids. Germline CDR1 and CDR2: SGDLS and YYNGEE. The PCR ran on 60 Vbeta and 13 Jbeta primers. Only in-frame clones appear in the TCRdb table, and some are missing; sequencing was by immunoSEQ multiplex PCR. This sample has 150,000 to 200,000 clones, with 79% found just once. V gene TRBV9 combines with J gene TRBJ2-1; possibly TRBD2 for D (6 bases). Source material: PBMCs. This clonotype originated in a girl aged 5-17 years in good health and CMV-seropositive. The CDR3 DNA follows: TGTGCCAGCAGCGTAGCTGGGCTAGCGTTCGATGAGCAGTTCTTC. Translating gives CASSVAGLAFDEQFF.